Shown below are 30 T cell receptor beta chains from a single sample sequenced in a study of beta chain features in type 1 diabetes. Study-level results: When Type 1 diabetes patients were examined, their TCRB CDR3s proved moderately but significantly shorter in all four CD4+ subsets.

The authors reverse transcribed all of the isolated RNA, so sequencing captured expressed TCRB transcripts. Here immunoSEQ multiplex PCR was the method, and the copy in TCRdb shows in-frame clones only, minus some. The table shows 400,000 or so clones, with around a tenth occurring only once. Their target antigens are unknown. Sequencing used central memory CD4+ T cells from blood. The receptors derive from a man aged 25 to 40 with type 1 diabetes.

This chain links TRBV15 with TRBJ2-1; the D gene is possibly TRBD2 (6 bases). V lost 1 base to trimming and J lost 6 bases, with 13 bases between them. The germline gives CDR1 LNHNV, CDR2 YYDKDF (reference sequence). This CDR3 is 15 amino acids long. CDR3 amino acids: CATSRGGVGGNEQFF. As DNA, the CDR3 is TGTGCCACCAGCAGAGGGGGTGTCGGGGGCAATGAGCAGTTCTTC.

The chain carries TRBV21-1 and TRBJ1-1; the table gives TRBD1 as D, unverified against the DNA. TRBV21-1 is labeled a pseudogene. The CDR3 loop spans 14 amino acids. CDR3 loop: CASSVCRGDTEAFF. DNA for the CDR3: TGTGCCAGCAGCGTCTGCAGGGGGGACACTGAAGCTTTCTTT.

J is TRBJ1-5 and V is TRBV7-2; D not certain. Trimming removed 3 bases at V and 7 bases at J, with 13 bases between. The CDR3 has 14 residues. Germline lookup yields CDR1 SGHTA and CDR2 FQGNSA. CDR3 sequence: CASSLAFGGQPQHF. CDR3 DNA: TGTGCCAGCAGCTTGGCCTTTGGTGGGCAGCCCCAGCATTTT.

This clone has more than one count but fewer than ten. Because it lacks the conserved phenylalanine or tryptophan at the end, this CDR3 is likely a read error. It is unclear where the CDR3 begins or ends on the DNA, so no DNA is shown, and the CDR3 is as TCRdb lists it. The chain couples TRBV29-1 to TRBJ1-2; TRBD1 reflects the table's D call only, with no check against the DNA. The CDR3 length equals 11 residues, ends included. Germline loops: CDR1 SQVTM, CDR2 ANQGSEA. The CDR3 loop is CSVASDRERSV.

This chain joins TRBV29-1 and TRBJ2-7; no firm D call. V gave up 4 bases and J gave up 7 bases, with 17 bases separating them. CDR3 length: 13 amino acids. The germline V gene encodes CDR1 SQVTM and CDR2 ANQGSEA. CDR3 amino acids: CSVGSNFKGEQYF. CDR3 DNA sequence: TGCAGCGTTGGTAGCAACTTTAAAGGGGAGCAGTACTTC.

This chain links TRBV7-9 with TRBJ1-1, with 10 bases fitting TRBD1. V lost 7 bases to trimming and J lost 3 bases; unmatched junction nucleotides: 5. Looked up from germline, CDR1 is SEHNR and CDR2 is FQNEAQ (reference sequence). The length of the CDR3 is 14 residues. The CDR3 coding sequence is TGTGCCAGCACCCTAGGACAGGGGGACACTGAAGCTTTCTTT. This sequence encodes CASTLGQGDTEAFF.

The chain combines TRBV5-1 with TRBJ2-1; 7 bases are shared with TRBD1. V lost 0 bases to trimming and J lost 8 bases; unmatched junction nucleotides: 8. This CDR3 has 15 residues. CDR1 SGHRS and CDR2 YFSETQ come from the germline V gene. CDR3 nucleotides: TGCGCCAGCAGCTTGGCTCAGGGGGAAATCGATGAGCAGTTCTTC. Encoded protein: CASSLAQGEIDEQFF.

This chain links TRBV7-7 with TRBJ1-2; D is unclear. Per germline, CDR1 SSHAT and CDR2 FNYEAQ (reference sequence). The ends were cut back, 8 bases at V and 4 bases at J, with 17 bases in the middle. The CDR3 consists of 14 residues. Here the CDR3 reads CASFGPPGGYGYTF. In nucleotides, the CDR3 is TGTGCCAGCTTTGGGCCTCCCGGCGGCTATGGCTACACCTTC.

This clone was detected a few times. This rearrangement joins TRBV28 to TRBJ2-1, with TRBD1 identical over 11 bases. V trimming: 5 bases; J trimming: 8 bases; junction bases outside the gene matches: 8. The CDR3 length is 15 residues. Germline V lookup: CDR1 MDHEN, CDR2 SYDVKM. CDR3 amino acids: CASSPPGQGVYEQFF. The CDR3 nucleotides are TGTGCCAGCAGTCCCCCGGGACAGGGGGTGTATGAGCAGTTCTTC.

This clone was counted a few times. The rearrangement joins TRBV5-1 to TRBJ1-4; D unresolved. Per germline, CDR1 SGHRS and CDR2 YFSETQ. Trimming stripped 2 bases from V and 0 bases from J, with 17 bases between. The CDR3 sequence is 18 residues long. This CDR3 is CASSFAERNGATNEKLFF. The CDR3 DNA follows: TGCGCCAGCAGCTTTGCCGAGCGGAACGGTGCAACTAATGAAAAACTGTTTTTT.

CDR3 nucleotide sequence: TGTGCCACCAGCAGCTCAGGGGCCGAGACCCAGTACTTC. Translating gives CATSSSGAETQYF. The chain couples TRBV15 to TRBJ2-5, with a possible D match to TRBD1 (6 bases). Germline CDR1 LNHNV, CDR2 YYDKDF (reference sequence). The CDR3 loop spans 13 amino acids. V lost 3 bases to trimming and J lost 5 bases, with 10 bases between them.

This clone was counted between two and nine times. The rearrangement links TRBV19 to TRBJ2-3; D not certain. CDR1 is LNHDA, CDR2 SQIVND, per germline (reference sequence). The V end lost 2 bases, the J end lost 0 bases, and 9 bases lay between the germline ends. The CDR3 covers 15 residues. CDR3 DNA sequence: TGTGCCAGTAGTATACCCGGAATTAGCACAGATACGCAGTATTTT. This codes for CASSIPGISTDTQYF.

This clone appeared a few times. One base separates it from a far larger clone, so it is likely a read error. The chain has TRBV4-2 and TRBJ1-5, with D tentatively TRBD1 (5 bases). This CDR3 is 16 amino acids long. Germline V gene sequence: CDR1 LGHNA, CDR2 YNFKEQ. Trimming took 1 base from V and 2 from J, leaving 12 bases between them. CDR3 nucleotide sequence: TGTGCCAGCAGCCAAGGGCAGGGTGGGGGCAATCAGCCCCAGCATTTT. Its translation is CASSQGQGGGNQPQHF.

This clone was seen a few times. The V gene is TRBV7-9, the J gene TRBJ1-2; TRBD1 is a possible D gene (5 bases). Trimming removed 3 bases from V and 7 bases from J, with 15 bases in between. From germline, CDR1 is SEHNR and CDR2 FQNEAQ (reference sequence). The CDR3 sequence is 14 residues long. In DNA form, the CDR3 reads TGTGCCAGCAGCTTCCGGGACCCCCTTAGTGGCTACACCTTC. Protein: CASSFRDPLSGYTF.

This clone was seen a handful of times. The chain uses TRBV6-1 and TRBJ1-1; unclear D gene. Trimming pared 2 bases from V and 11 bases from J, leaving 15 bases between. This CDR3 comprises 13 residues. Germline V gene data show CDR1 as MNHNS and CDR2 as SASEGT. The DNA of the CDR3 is TGTGCCAGCAGTGAAAGAGAGGGCCAGATGGCTTTCTTT. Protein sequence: CASSEREGQMAFF.

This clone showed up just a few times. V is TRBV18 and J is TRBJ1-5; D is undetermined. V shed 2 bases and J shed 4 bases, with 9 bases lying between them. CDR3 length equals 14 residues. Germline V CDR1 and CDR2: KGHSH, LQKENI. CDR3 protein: CASSPNRQNQPQHF. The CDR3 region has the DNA TGTGCCAGCTCACCAAACAGACAAAATCAGCCCCAGCATTTT.

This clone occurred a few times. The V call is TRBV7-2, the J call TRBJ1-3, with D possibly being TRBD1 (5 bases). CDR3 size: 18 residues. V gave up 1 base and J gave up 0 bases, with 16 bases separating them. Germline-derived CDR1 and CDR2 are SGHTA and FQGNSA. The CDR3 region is CASSLGTPYGGSGNTIYF. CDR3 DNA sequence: TGTGCCAGCAGCTTAGGGACACCTTATGGGGGCTCTGGAAACACCATATATTTT.

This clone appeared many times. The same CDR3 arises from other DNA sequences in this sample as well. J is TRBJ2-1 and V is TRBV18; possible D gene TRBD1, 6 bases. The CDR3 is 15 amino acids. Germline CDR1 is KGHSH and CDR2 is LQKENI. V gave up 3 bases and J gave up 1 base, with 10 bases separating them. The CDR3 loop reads CASSPDRLSYNEQFF. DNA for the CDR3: TGTGCCAGCTCACCCGACAGGTTATCCTACAATGAGCAGTTCTTC. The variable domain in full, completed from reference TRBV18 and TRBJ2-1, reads NAGVMQNPRHLVRRRGQEARLRCSPMKGHSHVYWYRQLPEEGLKFMVYLQKENIIDESGMPKERFSAEFPKEGPSILRIQQVVRGDSAAYFCASSPDRLSYNEQFFGPGTRLTVL.

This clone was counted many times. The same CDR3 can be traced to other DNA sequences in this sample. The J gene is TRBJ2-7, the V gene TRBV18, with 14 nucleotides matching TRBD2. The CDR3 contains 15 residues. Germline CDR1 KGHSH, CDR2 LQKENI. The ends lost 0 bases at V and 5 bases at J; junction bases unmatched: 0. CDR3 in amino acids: CASSPPGLAGDEQYF. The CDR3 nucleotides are TGTGCCAGCTCACCACCGGGACTAGCGGGAGACGAGCAGTACTTC. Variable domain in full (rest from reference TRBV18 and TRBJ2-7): NAGVMQNPRHLVRRRGQEARLRCSPMKGHSHVYWYRQLPEEGLKFMVYLQKENIIDESGMPKERFSAEFPKEGPSILRIQQVVRGDSAAYFCASSPPGLAGDEQYFGPGTRLTVT.

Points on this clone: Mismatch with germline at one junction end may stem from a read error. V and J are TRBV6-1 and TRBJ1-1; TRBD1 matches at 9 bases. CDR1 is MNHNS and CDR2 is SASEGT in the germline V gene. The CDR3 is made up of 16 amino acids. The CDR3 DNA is TGTGCCATCAGTGGAGGTACAGGGGGCTCGGACACTGAAGCTTTCTTT. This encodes CAISGGTGGSDTEAFF.

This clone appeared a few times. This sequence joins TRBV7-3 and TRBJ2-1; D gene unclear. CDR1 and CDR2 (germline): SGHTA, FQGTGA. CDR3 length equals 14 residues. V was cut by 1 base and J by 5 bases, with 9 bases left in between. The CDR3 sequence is CASSLSLSDNEQFF. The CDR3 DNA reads TGTGCCAGCAGCTTAAGCCTAAGCGACAATGAGCAGTTCTTC.

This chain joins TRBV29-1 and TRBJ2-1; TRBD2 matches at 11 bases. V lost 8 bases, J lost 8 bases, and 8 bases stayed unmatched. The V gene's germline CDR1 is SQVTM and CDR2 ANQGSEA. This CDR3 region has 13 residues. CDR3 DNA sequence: TGCAGCCCCCGACTAGCGGGACGGGATGAGCAGTTCTTC. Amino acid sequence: CSPRLAGRDEQFF.

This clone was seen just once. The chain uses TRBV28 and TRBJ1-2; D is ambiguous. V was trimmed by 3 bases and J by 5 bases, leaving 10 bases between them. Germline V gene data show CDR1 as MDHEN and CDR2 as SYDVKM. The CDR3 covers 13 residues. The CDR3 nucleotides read TGTGCCAGCAGTTTGGGCATCCTTTATGGCTACACCTTC. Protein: CASSLGILYGYTF.

The chain's CDR3 is CASSSHLNYGYTF. CDR3 DNA: TGTGCCAGCAGTTCGCACCTTAACTATGGCTACACCTTC. The chain uses TRBV27 and TRBJ1-2; no reliable D call. Germline V gene data show CDR1 as MNHEY and CDR2 as SMNVEV (reference sequence). The CDR3 covers 13 residues. V gave up 4 bases and J gave up 1 base, with 7 bases separating them.

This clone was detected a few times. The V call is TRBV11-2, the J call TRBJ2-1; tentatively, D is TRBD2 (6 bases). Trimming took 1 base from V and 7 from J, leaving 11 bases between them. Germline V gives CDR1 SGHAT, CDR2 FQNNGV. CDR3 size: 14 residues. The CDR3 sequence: CASSLGGRINEQFF. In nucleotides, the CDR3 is TGTGCCAGCAGCTTAGGGGGGAGGATAAATGAGCAGTTCTTC. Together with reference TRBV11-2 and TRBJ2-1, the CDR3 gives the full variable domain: EAGVAQSPRYKIIEKRQSVAFWCNPISGHATLYWYQQILGQGPKLLIQFQNNGVVDDSQLPKDRFSAERLKGVDSTLKIQPAKLEDSAVYLCASSLGGRINEQFFGPGTRLTVL.

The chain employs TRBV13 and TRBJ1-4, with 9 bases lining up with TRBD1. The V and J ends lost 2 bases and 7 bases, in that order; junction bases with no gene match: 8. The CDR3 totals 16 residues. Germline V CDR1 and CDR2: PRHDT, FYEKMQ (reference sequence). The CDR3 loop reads CASSLKLGTGSEKLFF. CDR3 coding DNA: TGTGCCAGCAGCTTAAAACTTGGGACAGGGAGTGAAAAACTGTTTTTT.

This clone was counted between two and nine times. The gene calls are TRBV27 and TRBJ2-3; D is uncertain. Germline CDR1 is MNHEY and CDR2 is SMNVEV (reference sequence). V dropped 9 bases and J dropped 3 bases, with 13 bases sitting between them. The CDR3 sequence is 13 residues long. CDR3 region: CASLKPSTDTQYF. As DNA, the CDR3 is TGTGCCAGTTTAAAGCCCTCTACAGATACGCAGTATTTT.

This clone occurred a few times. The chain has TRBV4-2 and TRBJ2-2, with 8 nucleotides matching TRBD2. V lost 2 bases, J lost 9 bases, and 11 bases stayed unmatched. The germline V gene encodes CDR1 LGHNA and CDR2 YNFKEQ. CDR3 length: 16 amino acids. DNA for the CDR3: TGTGCCAGCAGCCAACATCATCCGGGAGGGGTAAGGGAGCTGTTTTTT. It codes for CASSQHHPGGVRELFF.

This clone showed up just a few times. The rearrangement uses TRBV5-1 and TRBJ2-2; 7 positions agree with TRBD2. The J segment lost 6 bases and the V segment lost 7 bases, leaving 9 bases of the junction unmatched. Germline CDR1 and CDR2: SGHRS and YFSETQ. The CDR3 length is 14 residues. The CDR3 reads CASSLGGNSGELFF. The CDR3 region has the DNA TGCGCCAGCTCTCTGGGGGGGAATTCCGGGGAGCTGTTTTTT.

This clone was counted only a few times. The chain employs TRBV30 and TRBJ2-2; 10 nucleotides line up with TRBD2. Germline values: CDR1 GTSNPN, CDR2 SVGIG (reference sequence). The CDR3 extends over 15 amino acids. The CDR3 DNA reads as TGTGCTCGGGCTAGCGGGAGTTTAAACACCGGGGAGCTGTTTTTT. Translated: CARASGSLNTGELFF. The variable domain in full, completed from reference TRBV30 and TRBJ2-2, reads SQTIHQWPATLVQPVGSPLSLECTVEGTSNPNLYWYRQAAGRGLQLLFYSVGIGQISSEVPQNLSASRPQDRQFILSSKKLLLSDSGFYLCARASGSLNTGELFFGEGSRLTVL.